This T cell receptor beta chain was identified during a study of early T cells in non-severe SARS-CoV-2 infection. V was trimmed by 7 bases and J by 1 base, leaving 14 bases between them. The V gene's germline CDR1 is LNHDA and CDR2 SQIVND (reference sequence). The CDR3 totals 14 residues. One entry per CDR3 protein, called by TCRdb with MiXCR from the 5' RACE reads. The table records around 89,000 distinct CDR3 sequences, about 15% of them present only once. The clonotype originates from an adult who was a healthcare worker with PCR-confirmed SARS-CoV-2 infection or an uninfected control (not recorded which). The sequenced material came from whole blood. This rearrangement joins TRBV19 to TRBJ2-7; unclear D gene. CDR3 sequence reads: CASKSTQSSYEQYV. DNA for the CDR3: TGTGCCAGTAAGTCCACCCAGAGTTCCTACGAGCAGTACGTC.